The 29 T cell receptor beta chains in this list originate from one sample, sequenced in a study of vaccination and CD4 T cells after COVID-19. These receptors have no identified antigens. With the Oncomine TCR Beta short-read assay, DNA from cultured CD4+ T cells was sequenced. From the PCR reads, TCRdb called clonotypes with MiXCR, one entry per CDR3 protein. The repertoire holds approximately 23,000 distinct CDR3 sequences, with under 40% as singletons. Described time point: late sampling 161 to 241 days after vaccination in three convalescent patients. Treatment noted: roughly 10-day PBMC culture with coronavirus spike peptide pools or control peptides (ViraFEST assay). The input for sequencing was CD4+ T cells from blood, cultured in vitro, taken about 7 months after SARS-CoV-2 vaccination. Receptors originate from a human donor who had recovered from COVID-19.

DNA of the CDR3: TGTGCCAGCAGCGCCGGACTATCCAATGAGCAGTTCTTC. Translated: CASSAGLSNEQFF. The rearrangement uses TRBV7-2 and TRBJ2-1; D possibly corresponds to TRBD2 (6 bases). The CDR3 has 13 residues. The germline gives CDR1 SGHTA, CDR2 FQGNSA. Trimming stripped 5 bases from V and 6 bases from J, with 11 bases between.

The chain is built from TRBV6-1 and TRBJ2-3; 7 nucleotides match TRBD2. This CDR3 region has 14 residues. Looked up from germline, CDR1 is MNHNS and CDR2 is SASEGT. V was pared by 4 bases and J by 2 bases, with 3 bases of the junction left unmatched. The CDR3 spells CASSVGLNTDTQYF. The CDR3, as DNA: TGTGCCAGCAGTGTGGGACTAAACACAGATACGCAGTATTTT.

The sample holds a few counts of this clonotype. In DNA form, the CDR3 reads TGTGCCAGCAGCGCACAGGGTTCCTACGAGCAGTACTTC. Its protein product is CASSAQGSYEQYF. The genes are TRBV7-9 and TRBJ2-7; perhaps TRBD1 as D (6 bases). In germline, CDR1 is SEHNR, CDR2 FQNEAQ (reference sequence). The CDR3 is made up of 13 amino acids. Trimming stripped 5 bases from V and 1 base from J, with 9 bases between. Full variable domain (remainder filled in from reference TRBV7-9 and TRBJ2-7): DTGVSQNPRHKITKRGQNVTFRCDPISEHNRLYWYRQTLGQGPEFLTYFQNEAQLEKSRLLSDRFSAERPKGSFSTLEIQRTEQGDSAMYLCASSAQGSYEQYFGPGTRLTVT.

This rearrangement joins TRBV7-3 to TRBJ2-3; 8 nucleotides match TRBD2. Germline V CDR1 and CDR2: SGHTA, FQGTGA. The V segment lost 2 bases and the J segment 9 bases; nucleotides outside the gene matches: 4. This CDR3 has 13 residues. Here the CDR3 DNA reads TGTGCCAGCAGCTTAGGAGCTAGCGGGACGCAGTATTTT. Translated, it gives CASSLGASGTQYF.

The genes are TRBV6-2 or TRBV6-3 and TRBJ1-5; the D gene is possibly TRBD1 (6 bases). V lost 7 bases and J 5 bases, leaving 15 bases between the germline ends. The CDR3 contains 14 residues. The germline V gene encodes CDR1 MNHEY and CDR2 SVGEGT. In nucleotides, the CDR3 is TGTGCCAGCACCCGGGGGGGCACACATCAGCCCCAGCATTTT. Protein sequence: CASTRGGTHQPQHF.

This sequence joins TRBV7-6 and TRBJ1-6; 8 bases match TRBD1. The CDR3 is 15 amino acids. Germline V gives CDR1 SGHVS, CDR2 FNYEAQ. The trim removed 5 bases at V and 3 bases at J, leaving 3 bases unmatched. The CDR3 loop reads CASSIGQGYNSPLHF. In nucleotides, the CDR3 is TGTGCCAGCAGCATCGGACAGGGCTATAATTCACCCCTCCACTTT.

The chain carries TRBV7-2 and TRBJ2-3; TRBD2 agrees at 7 bases. There are 16 residues in the CDR3. CDR1 is SGHTA and CDR2 is FQGNSA in the germline V gene. The ends lost 5 bases at V and 6 bases at J; junction bases unmatched: 14. CDR3 nucleotide sequence: TGTGCCAGCAGCCCCCTCCTAGCGGCAACGGGGGATACGCAGTATTTT. It translates to CASSPLLAATGDTQYF. The whole variable domain, filled in from reference TRBV7-2 and TRBJ2-3, reads GAGVSQSPSNKVTEKGKDVELRCDPISGHTALYWYRQSLGQGLEFLIYFQGNSAPDKSGLPSDRFSAERTGGSVSTLTIQRTQQEDSAVYLCASSPLLAATGDTQYFGPGTRLTVL.

The chain has TRBV15 and TRBJ2-6; possibly TRBD1 for D (6 bases). The CDR3 has 15 amino acids. V lost 1 base, J lost 2 bases, and 6 bases lay in between. Germline loops: CDR1 LNHNV, CDR2 YYDKDF (reference sequence). This chain's CDR3 is CATSRGDTGANVLTF. The CDR3 nucleotides are TGTGCCACCAGCAGAGGGGACACTGGGGCCAACGTCCTGACTTTC. Supplemented by reference TRBV15 and TRBJ2-6, the full variable domain reads DAMVIQNPRYQVTQFGKPVTLSCSQTLNHNVMYWYQQKSSQAPKLLFHYYDKDFNNEADTPDNFQSRRPNTSFCFLDIRSPGLGDTAMYLCATSRGDTGANVLTFGAGSRLTVL.

The rearrangement uses TRBV18 and TRBJ2-5, with 13 bases matching TRBD2. The CDR3 covers 18 residues. Germline trimming cut 4 bases from V and 0 bases from J; bases unmatched to any gene: 8. Germline V gene sequence: CDR1 KGHSH, CDR2 LQKENI. CDR3 bases: TGTGCCAGCTCACTTGGGACTAGCGGGGCCGCATACCAAGAGACCCAGTACTTC. This gives the protein CASSLGTSGAAYQETQYF.

The chain uses TRBV6-5 and TRBJ2-5; D uncertain. This CDR3 is 11 amino acids long. The germline V gene encodes CDR1 MNHEY and CDR2 SVGAGI. V gave up 1 base and J gave up 5 bases, with 2 bases separating them. CDR3 nucleotides: TGTGCCAGCAGTTACTGGGAGACCCAGTACTTC. Translated, it gives CASSYWETQYF.

The chain employs TRBV7-8 and TRBJ2-5; TRBD2 matches 11 bases. Germline loops: CDR1 SGHVS, CDR2 FQNEAQ. Trimming at V came to 4 bases and at J to 6 bases, leaving 16 bases not matched to a gene. There are 18 residues in the CDR3. The CDR3 here is CASSSTTIAGGVLKTQYF. The CDR3, as DNA: TGTGCCAGCAGCTCAACAACTATAGCGGGGGGGGTTTTAAAGACCCAGTACTTC.

V and J are TRBV7-8 and TRBJ1-6, with 11 positions matching TRBD1. Looked up from germline, CDR1 is SGHVS and CDR2 is FQNEAQ. This CDR3 comprises 16 residues. V gave up 5 bases and J gave up 7 bases; unmatched junction bases: 7. CDR3 nucleotide sequence: TGTGCCAGCAGCCTGCGGGACAGGGGGGAAAATTCACCCCTCCACTTT. Amino acid sequence: CASSLRDRGENSPLHF.

The chain combines TRBV2 with TRBJ2-5; D gene uncertain. Trimming took off 8 bases at V and 6 bases at J, with 7 bases between the two ends. CDR1 is SNHLY and CDR2 is FYNNEI in the germline V gene. The CDR3 is 10 residues long. The CDR3 DNA sequence: TGTGCCAGCCGGCAAAAGACCCAGTACTTC. It yields the protein CASRQKTQYF.

This chain joins TRBV2 and TRBJ2-7; the D gene is possibly TRBD2 (5 bases). CDR3 size: 14 residues. The germline gives CDR1 SNHLY, CDR2 FYNNEI. V gave up 7 bases and J gave up 2 bases, with 15 bases separating them. The CDR3 DNA follows: TGTGCCAGCAACGACGCCGGGAAAGCCTACGAGCAGTACTTC. Amino acid sequence: CASNDAGKAYEQYF.

The chain joins TRBV5-6 to TRBJ1-1; no firm D call. Germline V gene lookup returns CDR1 SGHDT and CDR2 YYEEEE. The V gene lost 5 bases and the J gene lost 0 bases, with 11 bases spanning the gap. The CDR3 consists of 14 residues. CDR3 DNA sequence: TGTGCCAGCAGTGTGGTGGGGATGAACACTGAAGCTTTCTTT. It codes for CASSVVGMNTEAFF.

The chain employs TRBV11-1 and TRBJ2-7; possible D gene TRBD2, 5 bases. The V gene lost 4 bases and the J gene lost 3 bases, with 19 bases spanning the gap. The CDR3 totals 16 residues. Germline V gene lookup returns CDR1 SGHAT and CDR2 FQDESV (reference sequence). In DNA form, the CDR3 reads TGTGCCAGCAGCTCATTAGGAGGTCGGAAGGGCTACGAGCAGTACTTC. This gives the protein CASSSLGGRKGYEQYF. The whole variable domain, remainder taken from reference TRBV11-1 and TRBJ2-7, is EAEVAQSPRYKITEKSQAVAFWCDPISGHATLYWYRQILGQGPELLVQFQDESVVDDSQLPKDRFSAERLKGVDSTLKIQPAELGDSAMYLCASSSLGGRKGYEQYFGPGTRLTVT.

This clonotype was picked up many times. The J gene is TRBJ1-5, the V gene TRBV7-2; tentatively, D is TRBD1 (6 bases). The V end was cut by 0 bases, the J end by 3 bases, with 24 bases between. Germline assignment: CDR1 SGHTA and CDR2 FQGNSA. CDR3 length equals 20 residues. CDR3 sequence: CASSLAPTSPQGRSNQPQHF. The DNA for the CDR3 is TGTGCCAGCAGCTTAGCGCCGACAAGCCCGCAGGGGCGCTCCAATCAGCCCCAGCATTTT.

The chain employs TRBV24-1 and TRBJ2-7, with D perhaps assigned TRBD1 or TRBD2 (6 bases each). The V and J ends lost 10 bases and 4 bases respectively, with 19 bases between them. The CDR3 contains 14 residues. Germline CDR1 and CDR2: KGHDR and SFDVKD. The CDR3 loop is CATWSPGARYEQYF. As DNA, the CDR3 is TGTGCCACATGGTCCCCGGGGGCGAGATACGAGCAGTACTTC.

In its sample, this clonotype was seen a few times. The chain is built from TRBV7-3 and TRBJ2-7; 7 bases align to TRBD2. Germline V CDR1 and CDR2: SGHTA, FQGTGA. Trimming at V came to 2 bases and at J to 3 bases, leaving 1 base not matched to a gene. This CDR3 is 13 amino acids long. The CDR3 sequence: CASSLGGGYEQYF. The CDR3 DNA sequence: TGTGCCAGCAGCTTAGGGGGGGGCTACGAGCAGTACTTC.

The sample holds a few counts of this clonotype. The V gene is TRBV7-2, the J gene TRBJ2-1, with 11 bases identical to TRBD2. CDR3 length: 15 amino acids. The ends lost 1 base at V and 7 bases at J; junction bases unmatched: 3. From germline, CDR1 is SGHTA and CDR2 FQGNSA. The CDR3 reads CASSLGLAGNNEQFF. In DNA form, the CDR3 reads TGTGCCAGCAGCTTAGGACTAGCGGGGAATAATGAGCAGTTCTTC. Full variable domain (missing parts from reference TRBV7-2 and TRBJ2-1): GAGVSQSPSNKVTEKGKDVELRCDPISGHTALYWYRQSLGQGLEFLIYFQGNSAPDKSGLPSDRFSAERTGGSVSTLTIQRTQQEDSAVYLCASSLGLAGNNEQFFGPGTRLTVL.

CDR3 residues: CASSRGPNTEAFF. DNA for the CDR3: TGCGCCAGCAGCCGAGGGCCGAACACTGAAGCTTTCTTT. The chain links TRBV5-1 to TRBJ1-1; D is ambiguous. V was shortened by 4 bases and J by 1 base, with 8 bases between the two germline ends. This CDR3 is built from 13 residues. The V gene's germline CDR1 is SGHRS and CDR2 YFSETQ.

The chain employs TRBV24-1 and TRBJ2-2; the D call may be TRBD1 or TRBD2 (9 bases each). The CDR3 is 18 residues long. V lost 4 bases and J 7 bases, leaving 24 bases between the germline ends. Germline CDR1 KGHDR, CDR2 SFDVKD. CDR3 coding DNA: TGTGCCACCAGTGACCTCGACAGGGGGACTAGCTTGGACGGGGAGCTGTTTTTT. Amino acid sequence: CATSDLDRGTSLDGELFF.

The table lists this clonotype with a few counts. The chain combines TRBV6-1 with TRBJ2-7, with D hard to call. CDR3 length equals 14 residues. The germline V gene encodes CDR1 MNHNS and CDR2 SASEGT. V was cut by 6 bases and J by 0 bases, with 12 bases left in between. CDR3 region: CASRVHLSSYEQYF. CDR3 bases: TGTGCCAGCAGGGTTCATTTATCCTCCTACGAGCAGTACTTC.

This clonotype ranks as medium-sized (0.01 to 0.1%). The rearrangement joins TRBV11-2 to TRBJ2-3; D is unresolved. The CDR3 runs 15 residues. Trimming pared 2 bases from V and 2 bases from J, leaving 11 bases between. Per germline, CDR1 SGHAT and CDR2 FQNNGV. The CDR3 DNA reads TGTGCCAGCAGCTTATTGGCGGTTTCCACAGATACGCAGTATTTT. Its translation: CASSLLAVSTDTQYF.

In this sample, this clonotype turned up once. This rearrangement joins TRBV29-1 to TRBJ1-1; D ambiguous. Per germline, CDR1 SQVTM and CDR2 ANQGSEA. V was clipped by 5 bases and J by 0 bases, with 10 bases between them. CDR3 size: 13 residues. The CDR3 protein is CSVRYWMNTEAFF. The CDR3 nucleotides read TGCAGCGTTAGGTACTGGATGAACACTGAAGCTTTCTTT. Combining the CDR3 with reference TRBV29-1 and TRBJ1-1 gives the whole variable domain SAVISQKPSRDICQRGTSLTIQCQVDSQVTMMFWYRQQPGQSLTLIATANQGSEATYESGFVIDKFPISRPNLTFSTLTVSNMSPEDSSIYLCSVRYWMNTEAFFGQGTRLTVV.

This chain connects TRBV5-1 to TRBJ1-1; no clear D. The CDR3 is made up of 17 amino acids. V was pared by 0 bases and J by 5 bases, with 20 bases between. Looked up from germline, CDR1 is SGHRS and CDR2 is YFSETQ. CDR3 sequence reads: CASSLALSATGGTEAFF. In nucleotides, the CDR3 is TGCGCCAGCAGCTTGGCCCTGTCAGCGACCGGCGGGACTGAAGCTTTCTTT. The full variable domain, with the rest looked up from reference TRBV5-1 and TRBJ1-1, is KAGVTQTPRYLIKTRGQQVTLSCSPISGHRSVSWYQQTPGQGLQFLFEYFSETQRNKGNFPGRFSGRQFSNSRSEMNVSTLELGDSALYLCASSLALSATGGTEAFFGQGTRLTVV.

This chain links TRBV6-1 with TRBJ2-2; D is possibly TRBD1 (5 bases). Trimming took 4 bases from V and 8 from J, leaving 14 bases between them. The CDR3 consists of 14 residues. From germline, CDR1 is MNHNS and CDR2 SASEGT. The CDR3 nucleotides read TGTGCCAGCAGTGCTGGGCCAGGGTCGGGGGAGCTGTTTTTT. This encodes CASSAGPGSGELFF.

The rearrangement uses TRBV10-3 and TRBJ2-1; 13 positions agree with TRBD2. After removal of 6 bases from V and 6 bases from J, the junction contained 5 bases not matched to a gene. Germline-derived CDR1 and CDR2 are ENHRY and SYGVKD. The CDR3 totals 15 residues. CDR3 amino acids: CAIRTSGRRSNEQFF. As DNA, the CDR3 is TGTGCCATCAGGACTAGCGGGAGGCGATCCAATGAGCAGTTCTTC.

The chain links TRBV4-1 to TRBJ2-1, with TRBD2 as a possible D gene (7 bases). The CDR3 length is 16 residues. Between the trimmed V and J ends, which lost 4 bases and 7 bases, there was a span of 20 bases. Germline loops: CDR1 MGHRA, CDR2 YSYEKL. CDR3 nucleotides: TGCGCCAGCAGCCGAGGGGGGCGGGCGGGAGAAAATGAGCAGTTCTTC. Its translation is CASSRGGRAGENEQFF.